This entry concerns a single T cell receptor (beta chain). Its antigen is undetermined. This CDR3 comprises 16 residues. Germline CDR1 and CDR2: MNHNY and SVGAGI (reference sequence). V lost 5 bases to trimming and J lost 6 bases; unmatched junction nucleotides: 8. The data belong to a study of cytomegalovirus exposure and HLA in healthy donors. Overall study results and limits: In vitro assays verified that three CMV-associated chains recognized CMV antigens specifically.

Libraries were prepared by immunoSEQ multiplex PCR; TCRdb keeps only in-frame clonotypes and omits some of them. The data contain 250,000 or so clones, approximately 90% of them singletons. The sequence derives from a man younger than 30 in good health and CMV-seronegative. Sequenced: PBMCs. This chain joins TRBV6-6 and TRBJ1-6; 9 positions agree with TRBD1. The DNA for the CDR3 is TGTGCCAGCAGTCCTCTACAGGGGGCCCCTAATTCACCCCTCCACTTT. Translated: CASSPLQGAPNSPLHF.